This TCR beta chain was documented in a study of T cells in localized non-small cell lung cancer. Study-wide results and limits: Longer overall survival was linked to higher blood T cell density. Because researchers sequenced only one region of the tumor, heterogeneity is still possible. Adjacent lung had a median around 60 of the 100 largest tumor clones. Adjacent uninvolved lung had the highest clonality, suggesting focused antigen responses.

The data were produced by immunoSEQ multiplex PCR, yet TCRdb's version contains in-frame clones alone and is incomplete. The sample consists of 25,000 to 30,000 clones, around 93% of them appearing once. V dropped 4 bases and J dropped 1 base, with 7 bases sitting between them. The CDR3 contains 13 residues. The germline CDR1 and CDR2 sequences are SGHVS and FNYEAQ. To note about this clone: Its antigen is unknown.

V is TRBV7-6 and J is TRBJ1-1; tentatively, D is TRBD1 (5 bases). The material sequenced was peripheral blood, taken before any cancer treatment. The TCR comes from an older female donor with stage I lung adenocarcinoma. CDR3 sequence: CASSSGQNTEAFF. The CDR3 nucleotides read TGTGCCAGCAGCTCGGGGCAGAACACTGAAGCTTTCTTT. Based on the CDR3 plus reference TRBV7-6 and TRBJ1-1, the full variable domain is GAGVSQSPRYKVTKRGQDVALRCDPISGHVSLYWYRQALGQGPEFLTYFNYEAQQDKSGLPNDRFSAERPEGSISTLTIQRTEQRDSAMYRCASSSGQNTEAFFGQGTRLTVV.